This T cell receptor beta chain was obtained from a study of blood T cell repertoires in COVID-19. The CDR3 is 17 residues long. Repertoires were generated with immunoSEQ multiplex PCR, while TCRdb's copy carries only in-frame clones and drops some. The sample records roughly 120,000 clones, around 90% being singletons. Specimen: peripheral blood. The clonotype was recovered from a woman in her fifties or sixties with COVID-19, enrolled during active disease. The rearrangement links TRBV21-1 to TRBJ1-5; the table assigns TRBD1, which was not confirmed against the DNA. TRBV21-1 is a pseudogene segment. The CDR3, as DNA: TGTGCCAGCAGCAAAGAAAAGGGACATGGGGAAAATCAGCCCCAGCATTTT. It yields the protein CASSKEKGHGENQPQHF.